The rows below give T cell receptor beta chains drawn from one sample of a study of blood T cell repertoires in COVID-19. Method: immunoSEQ multiplex PCR; TCRdb's copy keeps in-frame clones and lacks some. This table holds under 20,000 clones, over 70% found once. The material sequenced was peripheral blood. All receptors come from a man older than 75 with acute or convalescent COVID-19. CDR3s leave out the opening cysteine and the closing phenylalanine or tryptophan.

V gene,J gene,CDR3 protein
TRBV28,TRBJ1-2,ASSLGGAFRYGYT
TRBV27,TRBJ1-2,ASSLSPQGALLGYT
TRBV7-2,TRBJ1-2,ASSLATGGNYGYT
TRBV19,TRBJ1-5,ASAQQNSNQPQH
TRBV27,TRBJ1-2,ASSLFHSPNYGYT
TRBV5-8,TRBJ1-2,ASSPDRAYGYT
TRBV4-1,TRBJ1-6,ASSQDTRDSSYNSPLH
TRBV7-9,TRBJ1-1,ASSLTVNTEAF
TRBV25-1,TRBJ1-2,ASSEYSTGTNYGYT
TRBV4-1,TRBJ2-7,ASSQLGGSSYEQY
TRBV5-4,TRBJ2-3,ASSLRVAGDTQY
TRBV5-6,TRBJ1-2,ASSFIQALGYT
TRBV6-2/TRBV6-3,TRBJ1-2,ASSYYDRDPNYGYT
TRBV7-2,TRBJ1-2,ASSLALRYGYT
TRBV4-3,TRBJ2-3,ASSQDPGTSTDTQY
TRBV7-2,TRBJ1-1,ASSSGQNTEAF
TRBV27,TRBJ2-7,ASSRRTGGTYEQY
TRBV18,TRBJ1-5,ASSLTGVSNQPQH
TRBV5-3,TRBJ1-5,ARSNRGTREPQH
TRBV7-9,TRBJ1-3,ASSLNEASGNTIY
TRBV14,TRBJ2-7,ASSPQGQVRYEQY
TRBV7-2,TRBJ1-1,ASSSTGGANPYTEAF
TRBV7-2,TRBJ1-3,ASSTGVTGNTIY
TRBV11-1,TRBJ1-1,ASSRTENTEAF
TRBV14,TRBJ2-7,ASSQGWDRGHEQY
TRBV11-2,TRBJ1-4,ASSLSAKPRDDEKLF
TRBV6-5,TRBJ1-4,ASRGSTNEKLF
TRBV3-1/TRBV3-2,TRBJ2-7,ASSQGGGEQY
TRBV7-3,TRBJ1-6,ASSGGVHSPLH
TRBV27,TRBJ1-2,ASSLYSQIGYGYT
TRBV7-2,TRBJ1-3,ASRFTGDGNTIY
TRBV6-5,TRBJ2-4,ASSYSYRDNIQY
TRBV3-1/TRBV3-2,TRBJ1-5,ASSQRAGGSSNQPQH
TRBV18,TRBJ1-4,ASSPRQATNEKLF
TRBV28,TRBJ2-7,ASSLFSQGTYDIYEQY
TRBV6-6,TRBJ1-2,ASSYDPTVRYGYT